Listed below are T cell receptor beta chains from one sample, sequenced in a study of T cell repertoires in cytomegalovirus infection. Each CDR3 protein is one row after TCRdb ran MiXCR on the reads. The data show 150,000 to 200,000 distinct CDR3 sequences, with 9.5% seen just once and about 4.6% held by the top ten. Material: PBMCs. These receptor sequences come from a human donor in good health (CMV status not recorded). Some clones in this sample may be carry-over from other donors' samples. The CDR3 runs from the conserved cysteine through the conserved F or W. D genes are given only for firm matches. Clone size is stated in some rows and not others, as once, few, many or a class when expanded.

v_call	j_call	d_call	cdr3_length	clone_size	cdr3_nt	cdr3_aa
TRBV7-2	TRBJ1-2	TRBD1	15	many	TGTGCCAGCAGCTTAGACTCAGGGGGCGACTATGGCTACACCTTC	CASSLDSGGDYGYTF
TRBV6-5	TRBJ2-2	NA	14	few	TGTGCCAGCAGTTACGGGGGTGGTACCGGGGAGCTGTTTTTT	CASSYGGGTGELFF
TRBV19	TRBJ2-1	NA	14	few	TGTGCCAGTAGTTGGCAGGGTCTGGACAATGAGCAGTTCTTC	CASSWQGLDNEQFF
TRBV20-1	TRBJ2-1	TRBD2	14	few	TGCAGTGCTTCCGGGACTAGCGATTACAATGAGCAGTTCTTC	CSASGTSDYNEQFF
TRBV28	TRBJ2-1	NA	14	many	TGTGCCAGCAGCCGAAGGACGGGGAGTAATGAGCAGTTCTTC	CASSRRTGSNEQFF
TRBV7-8	TRBJ1-6	NA	13	many	TGTGCCAGCAGCACAGACCATAATTCACCCCTCCACTTT	CASSTDHNSPLHF
TRBV2	TRBJ2-5	NA	13	few	TGTGCCAGCAATGGCGGGGGCTGGCAGACCCAGTACTTC	CASNGGGWQTQYF
TRBV7-9	TRBJ2-1	NA	16	many	TGTGCCAGCAGCCACTCTCTACCTAAACCCTACAATGAGCAGTTCTTC	CASSHSLPKPYNEQFF
TRBV12-3/TRBV12-4	TRBJ1-1	TRBD1	13	few	TGTGCCAGCAGGCCCCAGGGGGACACTGAAGCTTTCTTT	CASRPQGDTEAFF
TRBV20-1	TRBJ2-1	NA	13	few	TGCAGTGGGTGGGACCCTCGAGGGAATGAGCAGTTCTTC	CSGWDPRGNEQFF
TRBV7-2	TRBJ2-1	NA	13	many	TGTGCCAGCAGCTTAAGACTTCTCAATGAGCAGTTCTTC	CASSLRLLNEQFF
TRBV11-2	TRBJ2-7	NA	16	many	TGTGCCAGCAGCTTAGTAACCTCCCTCTTATCCTACGAGCAGTACTTC	CASSLVTSLLSYEQYF
TRBV7-2	TRBJ2-7	TRBD2	18	many	TGTGCCAGCAGCTCCTTAGTCCGTGCTGCGGGACTATCCTACGAGCAGTACTTC	CASSSLVRAAGLSYEQYF
TRBV2	TRBJ2-2	NA	13	few	TGTGCCAGCTCCCCCCCGGGCCTGGGCGGGCTGTTTTTT	CASSPPGLGGLFF
TRBV7-9	TRBJ1-1	NA	17	NA	TGTGCCAGCAGCCCAACACAGGGAGGGTTTGAGAACACTGAAGCTTTCTTT	CASSPTQGGFENTEAFF
TRBV20-1	TRBJ1-4	TRBD1	13	NA	TGCAGTGCTAGAGGACAGGGTTCTGAAAAACTGTTTTTT	CSARGQGSEKLFF
TRBV20-1	TRBJ2-1	TRBD1	13	many	TGCAGTGCTAGGCAGGGGGCGACTAATGAGCAGTTCTTC	CSARQGATNEQFF
TRBV29-1	TRBJ2-1	NA	15	few	TGCAGCGTCACCCAGGGACTCTCCTCCTACAATGAGCAGTTCTTC	CSVTQGLSSYNEQFF
TRBV14	TRBJ1-2	NA	12	NA	TGTGCCAGCAGCCAAGATCGCTATGGCTACACCTTC	CASSQDRYGYTF
TRBV7-2	TRBJ2-1	TRBD1	13	many	TGTGCCAGCAGCCAAGACAGGGGCAATGAGCAGTTCTTC	CASSQDRGNEQFF
TRBV28	TRBJ1-1	TRBD1	15	many	TGTGCCAGCAGTTTCCCGGGGACAGGGGTGACTGAAGCTTTCTTT	CASSFPGTGVTEAFF
TRBV28	TRBJ2-3	TRBD1	14	few	TGTGCCAGCCCCGGACAGGGGGTCGCAGATACGCAGTATTTT	CASPGQGVADTQYF
TRBV20-1	TRBJ2-7	NA	14	NA	TGCAGTGCTAGAAGAGCGGAGACAGGAGACGAGCAGTACTTC	CSARRAETGDEQYF
TRBV7-2	TRBJ2-3	NA	13	few	TGTGCCAGCAGCCAGAGACGAGCAGATACGCAGTATTTT	CASSQRRADTQYF
TRBV20-1	TRBJ2-3	TRBD1	15	NA	TGCAGTGCTAGCCAGACAGGGCTGGTCACAGATACGCAGTATTTT	CSASQTGLVTDTQYF
TRBV11-2	TRBJ1-1	TRBD1	13	many	TGTGCCAGCAGCACCCGGACAGGGCGCGAAGCTTTCTTT	CASSTRTGREAFF